This TCR beta chain emerged from a study of T-cell memory formation after mild COVID-19. It was 5'RACE with constant-segment primers that produced the TCR alpha and TCR beta cDNA libraries, which carried sample barcodes and UMIs. TCRdb reanalysed the 5' RACE reads using MiXCR and keeps one entry per CDR3 protein. The sample holds about 360,000 distinct CDR3 sequences, under 15% seen once. Findings of the study overall: The main location of contracting CD4+ clones was CM and EM, and that of contracting CD8+ clones was EMRA. The authors left the SARS-CoV-2 specificity of second-wave clones peaking on day 37 unconfirmed. Cross-reactive memory apparently joined, as some responding clones appeared in pre-infection memory.

This CDR3 region has 16 residues. V shed 10 bases and J shed 4 bases, with 23 bases lying between them. Germline V gene data show CDR1 as MNHEY and CDR2 as SVGEGT. This clonotype was recorded a few times. Antigen: not known. The sequencing sample was made of PBMCs or a T cell subset sorted from them (not recorded which). The chain has TRBV6-2 or TRBV6-3 and TRBJ1-5; D is possibly TRBD1 (5 bases). The receptor was derived from a man younger than 35 who had mild COVID-19 (a few samples of this study predate the infection). Cell type and time point are not known. The CDR3: CATWGWGGSRNQPQHF. CDR3 sequence (DNA): TGTGCCACCTGGGGATGGGGGGGTTCTAGGAATCAGCCCCAGCATTTT.